This is a list of T cell receptor beta chains from one sample in a study of T cells in localized non-small cell lung cancer. Assay: immunoSEQ multiplex PCR; the TCRdb copy retains only in-frame clones and omits some. The data show 75,000 to 90,000 clones, with roughly 81% seen just once and approximately 3% held by the top ten. The starting material was peripheral blood, obtained before any cancer treatment. The origin of the receptors is a man aged 40 to 70 with stage I lung adenocarcinoma. The CDR3 runs from the conserved cysteine through the conserved F or W. The D gene is left open where the match is weak. Rows may omit the clone size; those that give it use once, few, many or a size class.

D gene: TRBD1; clone size: NA; J gene: TRBJ2-5; V gene: TRBV7-8; CDR3 DNA: TGTGCCAGCAGCTTAGAGGCGACGACAGGGGCAGAGACCCAGTACTTC; CDR3 protein: CASSLEATTGAETQYF
D gene: TRBD1; clone size: NA; J gene: TRBJ1-1; V gene: TRBV5-1; CDR3 DNA: TGCGCCAGCAGCTTTGGGACAGGGCTGAACACTGAAGCTTTCTTT; CDR3 protein: CASSFGTGLNTEAFF
D gene: NA; clone size: NA; J gene: TRBJ2-3; V gene: TRBV7-2; CDR3 DNA: TGTGCCAGCAGCTTATTAGGCACAGATACGCAGTATTTT; CDR3 protein: CASSLLGTDTQYF
D gene: TRBD1; clone size: once; J gene: TRBJ1-2; V gene: TRBV5-1; CDR3 DNA: TGCGCCAGCAGTTTGGCCCGGGACAGGCGAACTAACTATGGCTACACCTTC; CDR3 protein: CASSLARDRRTNYGYTF
D gene: NA; clone size: once; J gene: TRBJ1-1; V gene: TRBV6-5; CDR3 DNA: TGTGCCACCTATAGGCAGTCTGAAGCTTTCTTT; CDR3 protein: CATYRQSEAFF
D gene: NA; clone size: NA; J gene: TRBJ2-3; V gene: TRBV21-1; CDR3 DNA: TGTGCCAGCGACCGGGGACTAGCGGATTCGAGCACAGATACGCAGTATTTT; CDR3 protein: CASDRGLADSSTDTQYF
D gene: TRBD1; clone size: NA; J gene: TRBJ2-1; V gene: TRBV9; CDR3 DNA: TGTGCCAGCAGCGGAGGACAGGGCCCCTACAATGAGCAGTTCTTC; CDR3 protein: CASSGGQGPYNEQFF
D gene: TRBD1; clone size: NA; J gene: TRBJ2-4; V gene: TRBV2; CDR3 DNA: TGTGCCAGCAGACGGGACAGGGCCCAAAACATTCAGTACTTC; CDR3 protein: CASRRDRAQNIQYF
D gene: TRBD1; clone size: NA; J gene: TRBJ2-2; V gene: TRBV28; CDR3 DNA: TGTGCCAGCAGTCCGACAGGGGACCGGGGCGAGGTAATCACCGGGGAGCTGTTTTTT; CDR3 protein: CASSPTGDRGEVITGELFF
D gene: TRBD1; clone size: NA; J gene: TRBJ1-2; V gene: TRBV18; CDR3 DNA: TGTGCCAGCTCACCAAATCGGCTGGACAGGGGGTACTATGGCTACACCTTC; CDR3 protein: CASSPNRLDRGYYGYTF
D gene: NA; clone size: NA; J gene: TRBJ2-1; V gene: TRBV5-1; CDR3 DNA: TGCGCCAGCAGGGCGGGGAACGAAAACGGTGAGCAGTTCTTC; CDR3 protein: CASRAGNENGEQFF
D gene: TRBD2; clone size: NA; J gene: TRBJ2-1; V gene: TRBV5-6; CDR3 DNA: TGTGCCAGCAGCTTGGCACTAGCGGGAAACAATGAGCAGTTCTTC; CDR3 protein: CASSLALAGNNEQFF
D gene: TRBD1; clone size: NA; J gene: TRBJ2-3; V gene: TRBV19; CDR3 DNA: TGTGCCAGTAGCGACAGGGGCTGGGGAGATACGCAGTATTTT; CDR3 protein: CASSDRGWGDTQYF
D gene: NA; clone size: once; J gene: TRBJ1-6; V gene: TRBV4-1; CDR3 DNA: TGCGCCAGCAGCCAAAAGGGACGCTTCTATAATTCACCCCTCCACTTT; CDR3 protein: CASSQKGRFYNSPLHF
D gene: NA; clone size: NA; J gene: TRBJ2-7; V gene: TRBV11-1; CDR3 DNA: TGTGCCAGCAGCTTTCAGGGGAGGACGGCCGAGCAGTACTTC; CDR3 protein: CASSFQGRTAEQYF
D gene: TRBD2; clone size: NA; J gene: TRBJ2-1; V gene: TRBV6-6; CDR3 DNA: TGTGCCAGCAAACTAGCGGGGGGAATCTATGAGCAGTTCTTC; CDR3 protein: CASKLAGGIYEQFF
D gene: TRBD2; clone size: NA; J gene: TRBJ2-3; V gene: TRBV7-2; CDR3 DNA: TGTGCCAGCAGCTCGGGGGGAGCACTCACAGATACGCAGTATTTT; CDR3 protein: CASSSGGALTDTQYF
D gene: NA; clone size: NA; J gene: TRBJ2-5; V gene: TRBV7-9; CDR3 DNA: TGTGCCAGCGTCCTTGGGGCTGCCTTTCAAGAGACCCAGTACTTC; CDR3 protein: CASVLGAAFQETQYF
D gene: TRBD1; clone size: few; J gene: TRBJ2-1; V gene: TRBV7-3; CDR3 DNA: TGTGCCAGCAGCCCAACAGGGGGTGGGCGCAATGAGCAGTTCTTC; CDR3 protein: CASSPTGGGRNEQFF
D gene: TRBD1; clone size: medium-sized; J gene: TRBJ1-5; V gene: TRBV19; CDR3 DNA: TGTGCCAGTAGCTTCCTTCAGGGGGCTCTCCAGCCCCAGCATTTT; CDR3 protein: CASSFLQGALQPQHF
D gene: NA; clone size: NA; J gene: TRBJ1-3; V gene: TRBV7-9; CDR3 DNA: TGTGCCAGCAGCTTAGCGGGGACTGGAAACACCATATATTTT; CDR3 protein: CASSLAGTGNTIYF
D gene: NA; clone size: NA; J gene: TRBJ1-5; V gene: TRBV28; CDR3 DNA: TGTGCCAGCAGACAGGGAGGGGACAATCAGCCCCAGCATTTT; CDR3 protein: CASRQGGDNQPQHF
D gene: NA; clone size: NA; J gene: TRBJ1-2; V gene: TRBV11-2; CDR3 DNA: TGTGCCAGCAGCTTAAACAGGGAAGCAACGGGAGGCTACACCTTC; CDR3 protein: CASSLNREATGGYTF
D gene: NA; clone size: NA; J gene: TRBJ2-7; V gene: TRBV28; CDR3 DNA: TGTGCCAGCACCACTAGACTCCCGAGAAACGAGCAGTACTTC; CDR3 protein: CASTTRLPRNEQYF
D gene: TRBD2; clone size: NA; J gene: TRBJ2-7; V gene: TRBV6-4; CDR3 DNA: TGTGCCAGCAGTGTAGAAGCGGGAGGGTCCTACGAGCAGTACTTC; CDR3 protein: CASSVEAGGSYEQYF
D gene: NA; clone size: NA; J gene: TRBJ2-7; V gene: TRBV9; CDR3 DNA: TGTGCCAGCAGCGTAGGAGGGGTGCCCTCCTACGAGCAGTACTTC; CDR3 protein: CASSVGGVPSYEQYF
D gene: TRBD1; clone size: NA; J gene: TRBJ2-7; V gene: TRBV5-1; CDR3 DNA: TGCGCCAGCAGCCGGGGGACAGGCCCTGATAGCTCCTACGAGCAGTACTTC; CDR3 protein: CASSRGTGPDSSYEQYF
D gene: NA; clone size: NA; J gene: TRBJ2-3; V gene: TRBV7-3; CDR3 DNA: TGTGCCAGCAGCTTAAGTAGCACAGATACGCAGTATTTT; CDR3 protein: CASSLSSTDTQYF
D gene: NA; clone size: NA; J gene: TRBJ2-1; V gene: TRBV18; CDR3 DNA: TGTGCCAGCTCACCAATCTCCGACCTCTACAATGAGCAGTTCTTC; CDR3 protein: CASSPISDLYNEQFF
D gene: NA; clone size: NA; J gene: TRBJ1-1; V gene: TRBV9; CDR3 DNA: TGTGCCAGCAGCGTCCATCTAGGGGAGGCTTTCTTT; CDR3 protein: CASSVHLGEAFF
D gene: NA; clone size: NA; J gene: TRBJ2-7; V gene: TRBV4-1; CDR3 DNA: TGCGCCAGCAGCCAAGATCACGTCCAGGGATACTACGAGCAGTACTTC; CDR3 protein: CASSQDHVQGYYEQYF
D gene: TRBD1; clone size: NA; J gene: TRBJ1-1; V gene: TRBV14; CDR3 DNA: TGTGCCAGCAGCCCCATCCGGACAGGGAACACTGAAGCTTTCTTT; CDR3 protein: CASSPIRTGNTEAFF
D gene: NA; clone size: NA; J gene: TRBJ1-4; V gene: TRBV29-1; CDR3 DNA: TGCAGCGTTACAGGGCCAACTAATGAAAAACTGTTTTTT; CDR3 protein: CSVTGPTNEKLFF
D gene: NA; clone size: NA; J gene: TRBJ1-2; V gene: TRBV6-6; CDR3 DNA: TGTGCCAGCAGCGATCTGGGCTATGGCTACACCTTC; CDR3 protein: CASSDLGYGYTF
D gene: NA; clone size: NA; J gene: TRBJ1-1; V gene: TRBV10-3; CDR3 DNA: TGTGCCATCGGAGGGAACACTGAAGCTTTCTTT; CDR3 protein: CAIGGNTEAFF
D gene: TRBD1; clone size: NA; J gene: TRBJ2-3; V gene: TRBV12-5; CDR3 DNA: TGTGCTAGTGGTCCGGACAGGGGCCCTACGCAGTATTTT; CDR3 protein: CASGPDRGPTQYF
D gene: TRBD2; clone size: NA; J gene: TRBJ2-1; V gene: TRBV7-9; CDR3 DNA: TGTGCCGGAGGTGCTAGCGGGAGGTGGAAGGCGGGCAATGAGCAGTTCTTC; CDR3 protein: CAGGASGRWKAGNEQFF
D gene: NA; clone size: NA; J gene: TRBJ2-5; V gene: TRBV20-1; CDR3 DNA: TGCAGTGCTCCGCTACTAGTCCAGTACTTC; CDR3 protein: CSAPLLVQYF
D gene: TRBD2; clone size: NA; J gene: TRBJ2-3; V gene: TRBV5-1; CDR3 DNA: TGCGCCAGCAGCTGGGGACTAGTCGGGGGCACAGATACGCAGTATTTT; CDR3 protein: CASSWGLVGGTDTQYF
D gene: NA; clone size: few; J gene: TRBJ1-1; V gene: TRBV7-8; CDR3 DNA: TGTGCCAGCAGCTTACACGTAAGGAACACTGAAGCTTTCTTT; CDR3 protein: CASSLHVRNTEAFF
D gene: NA; clone size: NA; J gene: TRBJ1-4; V gene: TRBV19; CDR3 DNA: TGTGCCAGTAGTCGTGCCGGGACAAGGGCGATGGGGAATGAAAAACTGTTTTTT; CDR3 protein: CASSRAGTRAMGNEKLFF
D gene: TRBD2; clone size: NA; J gene: TRBJ2-2; V gene: TRBV27; CDR3 DNA: TGTGCCAGCACCTCCTTTGGTAGCGGGAGTACCGGGGAGCTGTTTTTT; CDR3 protein: CASTSFGSGSTGELFF
D gene: NA; clone size: NA; J gene: TRBJ2-2; V gene: TRBV19; CDR3 DNA: TGTGCCAGTAGTTTCCCGCGGGTCCGGACCGGGGAGCTGTTTTTT; CDR3 protein: CASSFPRVRTGELFF
D gene: NA; clone size: NA; J gene: TRBJ1-4; V gene: TRBV28; CDR3 DNA: TGTGCCAGCAGTCCCGGGGACGGCGGACAAGAAAAACTGTTTTTT; CDR3 protein: CASSPGDGGQEKLFF
D gene: NA; clone size: NA; J gene: TRBJ1-2; V gene: TRBV21-1; CDR3 DNA: TGTGCCAGCAGCAAGTCGAGGGCCGCCCAGGGAGGCTACACCTTC; CDR3 protein: CASSKSRAAQGGYTF
D gene: TRBD1; clone size: once; J gene: TRBJ1-5; V gene: TRBV19; CDR3 DNA: TGTGCCAGTAGTATAGAGGGACAGCCTGTTAGCAATCAGCCCCAGCATTTT; CDR3 protein: CASSIEGQPVSNQPQHF